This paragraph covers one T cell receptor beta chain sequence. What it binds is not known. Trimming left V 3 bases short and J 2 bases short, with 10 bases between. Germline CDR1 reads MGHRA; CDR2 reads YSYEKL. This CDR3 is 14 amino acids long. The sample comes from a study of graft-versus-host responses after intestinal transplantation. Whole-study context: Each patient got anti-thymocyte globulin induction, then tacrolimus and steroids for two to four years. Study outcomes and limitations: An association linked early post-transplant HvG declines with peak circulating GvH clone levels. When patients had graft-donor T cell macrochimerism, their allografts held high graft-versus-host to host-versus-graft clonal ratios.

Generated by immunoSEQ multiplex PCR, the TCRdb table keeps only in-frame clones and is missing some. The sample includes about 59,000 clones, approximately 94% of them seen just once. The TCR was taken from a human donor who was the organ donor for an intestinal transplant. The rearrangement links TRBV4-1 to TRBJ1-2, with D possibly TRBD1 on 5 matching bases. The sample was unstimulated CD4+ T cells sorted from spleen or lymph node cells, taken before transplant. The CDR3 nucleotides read TGCGCCAGCAGCCAGGAGGACACAAACTATGGCTACACCTTC. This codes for CASSQEDTNYGYTF.